A single sample gave rise to the 21 T cell receptor beta chains below, sequenced in a study of T cells in Graves' hyperthyroidism and ophthalmopathy. The TCR beta CDR3 regions underwent amplification using RNA transcripts as the source. The study used the HTBI primer set for a first-round RT-PCR of the TCR CDR3. TCRdb ran MiXCR on the multiplex PCR reads and lists one entry per CDR3 protein. The data hold 650,000 to 800,000 distinct CDR3 sequences, with approximately 42% observed a single time. Sequencing was performed on peripheral blood or thyroid tissue (not recorded which). These receptors were taken from an adult man with Graves' disease, either hyperthyroidism or ophthalmopathy (not recorded which).

The rearrangement joins TRBV5-1 to TRBJ1-4, with a possible D match to TRBD1 (5 bases). CDR1 and CDR2 from the germline V gene are SGHRS and YFSETQ. V lost 4 bases and J 4 bases, leaving 11 bases between the germline ends. The CDR3 contains 14 residues. The CDR3 DNA follows: TGCGCCAGCAGCACCCGGGACCTTAATGAAAAACTGTTTTTT. Translation: CASSTRDLNEKLFF.

This clonotype was seen many times. The chain couples TRBV29-1 to TRBJ1-2, with 9 bases lining up with TRBD1. Trimming removed 3 bases from V and 8 bases from J; junction bases left unmatched: 7. This CDR3 comprises 13 residues. Germline CDR1 reads SQVTM; CDR2 reads ANQGSEA. The CDR3 here is CSVELRDREGYTF. CDR3 coding DNA: TGCAGCGTTGAGCTGCGGGACAGGGAGGGCTACACCTTC.

In this sample, this clonotype turned up many times. This chain connects TRBV12-3 or TRBV12-4 to TRBJ1-1; TRBD1 might be the D (6 bases). The V end was cut by 3 bases, the J end by 11 bases, with 7 bases between. The CDR3 covers 10 residues. Written as DNA, the CDR3 is TGTGCCAGCAGTTTGGGGGCTGCTTTCTTT. Protein sequence: CASSLGAAFF.

As for this clonotype: This may be a read error: a much more frequent sequence differs by one nucleotide. V gene TRBV2 combines with J gene TRBJ2-2; 8 positions agree with TRBD1. The germline CDR1 and CDR2 sequences are SNHLY and FYNNEI. The CDR3 is made up of 16 amino acids. V lost 8 bases, J lost 5 bases, and 13 bases stayed unmatched. CDR3 sequence reads: CASGAAGQGNTGELFF. The CDR3 coding sequence is TGTGCCAGCGGTGCCGCTGGACAGGGCAATACCGGGGAGCTGTTTTTT.

In this sample, this clonotype turned up a few times. This chain links TRBV5-1 with TRBJ2-2; D uncertain. The CDR3 has 14 amino acids. The germline V gene has CDR1 SGHRS and CDR2 YFSETQ. The ends were cut back, 4 bases at V and 0 bases at J, with 7 bases in the middle. CDR3 region: CASSTTANTGELFF. CDR3 coding DNA: TGCGCCAGCAGCACGACTGCGAACACCGGGGAGCTGTTTTTT.

The gene calls are TRBV29-1 and TRBJ1-2; 7 bases fit TRBD1. CDR1 is SQVTM and CDR2 is ANQGSEA in the germline V gene. This CDR3 is 13 amino acids long. V gave up 3 bases and J gave up 7 bases; unmatched junction bases: 8. Here the CDR3 reads CSVEGDSPIGYTF. In nucleotides, the CDR3 is TGCAGCGTTGAGGGGGACAGCCCGATTGGCTACACCTTC.

This clonotype was picked up many times. The chain couples TRBV20-1 to TRBJ2-5, with D unresolved. V lost 0 bases, J lost 5 bases, and 13 bases lay in between. The CDR3 is 14 residues long. The germline V gene has CDR1 DFQATT and CDR2 SNEGSKA (reference sequence). The CDR3 loop is CSARDLGQTETQYF. CDR3 bases: TGCAGTGCTAGAGATTTGGGCCAGACGGAGACCCAGTACTTC.

On this clonotype itself: A much larger clonotype is one base distant, so this may be a read error. The V gene is TRBV6-2 or TRBV6-3, the J gene TRBJ1-2; perhaps TRBD1 as D (6 bases). The V and J ends lost 4 bases and 7 bases respectively, with 13 bases between them. This CDR3 has 13 residues. CDR1 is MNHEY and CDR2 is SVGEGT in the germline V gene. CDR3 loop: CASSWDGGGGYTF. The CDR3 bases are TGTGCCAGCAGTTGGGACGGGGGCGGTGGCTACACCTTC.

V is TRBV2 and J is TRBJ1-5; 10 nucleotides agree with TRBD1. The V and J ends lost 8 bases and 6 bases, in that order; junction bases with no gene match: 10. The V gene's germline CDR1 is SNHLY and CDR2 FYNNEI. CDR3 size: 15 residues. This chain's CDR3 is CASAQGQGLGQPQHF. The CDR3, as DNA: TGTGCCAGCGCACAGGGACAGGGGCTGGGTCAGCCCCAGCATTTT.

The CDR3 DNA reads as TGTGCCAGTAACGACAGGGGGGTTCAGCCCCAGCATTTT. As protein: CASNDRGVQPQHF. The chain recombines TRBV19 with TRBJ1-5; 9 nucleotides agree with TRBD1. Germline V gene data show CDR1 as LNHDA and CDR2 as SQIVND (reference sequence). CDR3 length: 13 amino acids. J was trimmed by 6 bases and V by 7 bases; bases with no gene match: 4.

This sequence joins TRBV2 and TRBJ1-1, with D maybe TRBD1 (6 bases). V lost 7 bases to trimming and J lost 1 base, with 22 bases between them. The CDR3 covers 17 residues. The germline CDR1 and CDR2 sequences are SNHLY and FYNNEI. The DNA of the CDR3 is TGTGCCAGCAATCCCCGTCGGCGACAGGCGCAGAACACTGAAGCTTTCTTT. Its translation is CASNPRRRQAQNTEAFF.

This clonotype ranks as medium-sized. The V gene is TRBV7-8, the J gene TRBJ2-2; D is unresolved. Trimming stripped 8 bases from V and 3 bases from J, with 4 bases between. The CDR3 is 11 amino acids. Germline CDR1 reads SGHVS; CDR2 reads FQNEAQ. The CDR3 nucleotides read TGTGCCAGCGGACACACCGGGGAGCTGTTTTTT. Amino acids: CASGHTGELFF.

This clonotype was detected only a few times. The rearrangement joins TRBV7-9 to TRBJ2-7, with 9 bases fitting TRBD1. Germline lookup yields CDR1 SEHNR and CDR2 FQNEAQ (reference sequence). The CDR3 extends over 14 amino acids. The V and J ends lost 2 bases and 8 bases, in that order; junction bases with no gene match: 7. The CDR3 coding sequence is TGTGCCAGCAGCTTATCGGGACAGGGCGGTCAGCAGTACTTC. This gives the protein CASSLSGQGGQQYF.

This clonotype was recorded at least ten times. The V call is TRBV10-2, the J call TRBJ1-1; D gene unclear. Germline V lookup: CDR1 WSHSY, CDR2 SAAADI. The V end was cut by 3 bases, the J end by 0 bases, with 8 bases between. The CDR3 consists of 14 residues. This chain's CDR3 is CASSDVGLNTEAFF. In DNA form, the CDR3 reads TGCGCCAGCAGTGACGTGGGCTTGAACACTGAAGCTTTCTTT.

This clonotype was counted at least ten times. The chain is built from TRBV2 and TRBJ1-5; TRBD1 is a possible D gene (5 bases). The CDR3 runs to 13 residues. CDR1 and CDR2 from the germline V gene are SNHLY and FYNNEI. V was pared by 6 bases and J by 4 bases, with 10 bases between. The CDR3 sequence is CASSTRENQPQHF. The CDR3 DNA reads as TGTGCCAGCAGCACCAGGGAAAATCAGCCCCAGCATTTT.

This clonotype has just a few counts. The CDR3 region is CASSEASEEKLFF. The CDR3 DNA sequence: TGTGCCAGCAGTGAAGCGTCCGAAGAAAAACTGTTTTTT. The rearrangement links TRBV6-5 to TRBJ1-4; D ambiguous. Trimming shortened V by 5 bases and J by 8 bases, and 12 bases separated the two germline ends. The CDR3 extends over 13 amino acids. The V gene's germline CDR1 is MNHEY and CDR2 SVGAGI.

The chain carries TRBV20-1 and TRBJ1-1; the D is unclear. The germline V gene encodes CDR1 DFQATT and CDR2 SNEGSKA (reference sequence). The length of the CDR3 is 17 residues. The V gene lost 1 base and the J gene lost 4 bases, with 22 bases spanning the gap. In nucleotides, the CDR3 is TGCAGTGCTAGAGCATTGGGGATGACGGTGGAGTTCACTGAAGCTTTCTTT. Translating gives CSARALGMTVEFTEAFF.

This clonotype was observed once. The chain uses TRBV12-3 or TRBV12-4 and TRBJ1-5, with 7 nucleotides matching TRBD1. The CDR3 totals 14 residues. With V trimmed by 6 bases and J by 11 bases, 13 bases remained unmatched. DNA of the CDR3: TGTGCCAGCAGCCAGGACAGGATCGACCAGACCCAGCATTTT. As protein: CASSQDRIDQTQHF.

This rearrangement joins TRBV29-1 to TRBJ2-1; D gene uncertain. Trimming removed 7 bases from V and 1 base from J, with 17 bases in between. Germline-derived CDR1 and CDR2 are SQVTM and ANQGSEA. This CDR3 region has 15 residues. The DNA for the CDR3 is TGCAGCGCCAGAGGAAGGGCCTGGTCCTACAATGAGCAGTTCTTC. It encodes CSARGRAWSYNEQFF.

The chain carries TRBV4-1 and TRBJ1-1; D is undetermined. Trimming left V 0 bases short and J 3 bases short, with 8 bases between. The CDR3 contains 14 residues. CDR1 is MGHRA and CDR2 is YSYEKL in the germline V gene. CDR3: CASSQEGIHTEAFF. CDR3 sequence (DNA): TGCGCCAGCAGCCAAGAAGGGATTCACACTGAAGCTTTCTTT.

About this clonotype itself: This could be a read error, since a much larger clone is one nucleotide away. This CDR3 fails to terminate in the conserved phenylalanine or tryptophan, so it likely reflects a read error. The chain recombines TRBV6-1 with TRBJ2-5; no definite D call. There are 13 residues in the CDR3. The germline CDR1 and CDR2 sequences are MNHNS and SASEGT. V was clipped by 8 bases and J by 2 bases, with 12 bases between them. The CDR3 DNA reads as TGTGCCAGCCAAACAGAAGGACAAGAGACCCAGTACTCC. This translates into CASQTEGQETQYS.